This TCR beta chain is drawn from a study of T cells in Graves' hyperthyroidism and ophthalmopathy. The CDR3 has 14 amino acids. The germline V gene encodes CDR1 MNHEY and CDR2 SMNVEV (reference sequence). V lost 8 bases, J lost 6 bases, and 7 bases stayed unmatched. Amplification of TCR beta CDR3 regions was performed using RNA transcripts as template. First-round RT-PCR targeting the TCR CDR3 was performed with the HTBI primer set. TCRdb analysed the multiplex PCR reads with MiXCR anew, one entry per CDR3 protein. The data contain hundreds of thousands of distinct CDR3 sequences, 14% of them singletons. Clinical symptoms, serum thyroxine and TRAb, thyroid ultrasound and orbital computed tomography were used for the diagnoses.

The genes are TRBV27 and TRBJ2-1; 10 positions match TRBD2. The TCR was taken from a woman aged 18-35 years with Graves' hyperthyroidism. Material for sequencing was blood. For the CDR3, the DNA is TGTGCCAGCTCCCAACTAGCGGGGACCAATGAGCAGTTCTTC. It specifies CASSQLAGTNEQFF.